This entry lists 8 T cell receptor beta chains sequenced from one sample in a study of T-cell memory formation after mild COVID-19. MiXCR was run by TCRdb on the 5' RACE reads, yielding one entry per CDR3 protein. The table has 92,000 or so distinct CDR3 sequences, approximately 13% seen once; the top ten hold about 25%. Input material: PBMCs or a T cell subset sorted from them (not recorded which). These receptors came from an adult woman who had mild COVID-19 (a few samples of this study predate the infection). Cell type and time point are not known.

This chain uses TRBV4-2 with TRBJ2-1; tentative D call: TRBD2 (6 bases). Germline CDR1 reads LGHNA; CDR2 reads YNFKEQ. The CDR3 sequence is 12 residues long. Trimming removed 3 bases at V and 9 bases at J, with 9 bases between. The CDR3 sequence is CASSQTSFEQFF. CDR3 nucleotide sequence: TGTGCCAGCAGCCAGACTAGTTTTGAGCAGTTCTTC.

This clonotype has more than one count but fewer than ten. The rearrangement joins TRBV4-3 to TRBJ2-2; 8 bases agree with TRBD2. V dropped 4 bases and J dropped 4; count of bases not matched to a gene: 5. CDR1 LGHNA and CDR2 YSLEER come from the germline V gene. This CDR3 contains 15 residues. The CDR3 nucleotides read TGCGCCAGCAGCCCGGCTAGCGGGTTCACCGGGGAGCTGTTTTTT. This gives the protein CASSPASGFTGELFF.

The chain has TRBV12-3 or TRBV12-4 and TRBJ1-4; 9 nucleotides agree with TRBD1. V trimming: 5 bases; J trimming: 6 bases; junction bases outside the gene matches: 4. This CDR3 is built from 14 residues. CDR3 sequence (DNA): TGTGCCAGCAGTCCCGACAGGGGGGATGAAAAACTGTTTTTT. The encoded protein is CASSPDRGDEKLFF.

The chain recombines TRBV6-5 with TRBJ2-2; 9 nucleotides align to TRBD1. This CDR3 is built from 16 residues. Germline-derived CDR1 and CDR2 are MNHEY and SVGAGI. After removal of 5 bases from V and 5 bases from J, the junction contained 9 bases not matched to a gene. The CDR3 DNA is TGTGCCAGCAGTCCCGGGACAGGGATTGTAACCGGGGAGCTGTTTTTT. Its translation is CASSPGTGIVTGELFF.

In nucleotides, the CDR3 is TGTGCCAGCAGCTTAACTAGCGGGGGAAATGAGCAGTTCTTC. Protein product: CASSLTSGGNEQFF. V and J are TRBV7-3 and TRBJ2-1; 9 positions match TRBD2. V trimming: 0 bases; J trimming: 7 bases; junction bases outside the gene matches: 1. Germline CDR1 SGHTA, CDR2 FQGTGA. There are 14 residues in the CDR3.

The rearrangement uses TRBV29-1 and TRBJ2-5; D gene unclear. Looked up from germline, CDR1 is SQVTM and CDR2 is ANQGSEA. The CDR3 loop spans 13 amino acids. CDR3 amino acids: CSILKANQETQYF. The CDR3 nucleotides are TGCAGTATCCTGAAAGCGAACCAAGAGACCCAGTACTTC.

V usage is TRBV6-5 and J usage is TRBJ2-3; TRBD2 aligns across 9 bases. The CDR3 sequence is 16 residues long. Germline assignment: CDR1 MNHEY and CDR2 SVGAGI. Unmatched junction bases numbered 7, after V lost 5 bases and J lost 1 base. The CDR3 here is CASSQIAGVGTDTQYF. The CDR3 DNA follows: TGTGCCAGCAGTCAAATAGCGGGAGTTGGCACAGATACGCAGTATTTT.

This clonotype was recorded once. The chain employs TRBV7-9 and TRBJ2-5; possibly TRBD2 for D (5 bases). Between the trimmed V and J ends, which lost 3 bases and 5 bases, there was a span of 10 bases. CDR1 is SEHNR and CDR2 is FQNEAQ in the germline V gene (reference sequence). The CDR3 sequence is 13 residues long. The CDR3 loop is CASSLPSPETQYF. The CDR3 DNA reads TGTGCCAGCAGCTTGCCTAGCCCCGAGACCCAGTACTTC.